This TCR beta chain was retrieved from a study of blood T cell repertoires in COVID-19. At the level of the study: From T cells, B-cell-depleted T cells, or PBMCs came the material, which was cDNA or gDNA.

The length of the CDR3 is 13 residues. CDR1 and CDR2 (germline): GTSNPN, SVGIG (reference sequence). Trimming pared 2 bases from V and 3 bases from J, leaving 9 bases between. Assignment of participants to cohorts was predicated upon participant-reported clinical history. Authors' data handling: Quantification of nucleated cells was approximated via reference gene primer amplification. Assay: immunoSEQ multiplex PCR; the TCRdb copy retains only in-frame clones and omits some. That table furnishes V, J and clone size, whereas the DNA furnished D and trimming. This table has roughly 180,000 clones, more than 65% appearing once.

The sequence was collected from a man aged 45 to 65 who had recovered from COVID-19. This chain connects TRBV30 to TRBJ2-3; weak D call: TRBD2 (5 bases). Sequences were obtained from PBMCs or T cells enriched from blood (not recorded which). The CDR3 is CAWSSGITDTQYF. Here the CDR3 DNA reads TGTGCCTGGAGTTCCGGGATTACAGATACGCAGTATTTT. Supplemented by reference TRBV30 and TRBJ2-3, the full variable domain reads SQTIHQWPATLVQPVGSPLSLECTVEGTSNPNLYWYRQAAGRGLQLLFYSVGIGQISSEVPQNLSASRPQDRQFILSSKKLLLSDSGFYLCAWSSGITDTQYFGPGTRLTVL.